Below are 30 T cell receptor beta chains sequenced from a single sample in a study of T cell responses to AZD1222 COVID-19 vaccine. Some clones are missing from TCRdb's copy, which holds only in-frame ones; the method was immunoSEQ multiplex PCR. This sample carries just under 95,000 clones, just over 85% of them seen once, and the ten largest clones take more than 8.5%. Source: peripheral blood, taken on day 0 of AZD1222 vaccination. These receptors originate from an adult in good health.

The chain combines TRBV11-2 with TRBJ2-2; D is possibly TRBD2 (5 bases). CDR3 size: 16 residues. V lost 5 bases and J 1 base, leaving 14 bases between the germline ends. Germline V gene data show CDR1 as SGHAT and CDR2 as FQNNGV. CDR3 residues: CASSRSSSENTGELFF. CDR3 nucleotides: TGTGCCAGCAGCCGTTCGAGTAGCGAGAACACCGGGGAGCTGTTTTTT.

V and J are TRBV30 and TRBJ1-2; no reliable D call. V was trimmed by 0 bases and J by 0 bases, leaving 5 bases between them. CDR3 length: 13 residues. The V gene's germline CDR1 is GTSNPN and CDR2 SVGIG (reference sequence). The CDR3 reads CAWSVQANYGYTF. The CDR3 nucleotides read TGTGCCTGGAGTGTTCAGGCTAACTATGGCTACACCTTC.

This clone was detected once. The chain links TRBV9 to TRBJ2-2; a possible D gene is TRBD2 (5 bases). Germline CDR1 reads SGDLS; CDR2 reads YYNGEE. V lost 3 bases, J lost 7 bases, and 10 bases lay in between. The CDR3 sequence is 13 residues long. The DNA of the CDR3 is TGTGCCAGCAGCGGATACGGGGTCGGGGAGCTGTTTTTT. Translating gives CASSGYGVGELFF.

The rearrangement uses TRBV12-1 and TRBJ2-7; TRBD1 is the table's D call, not checked against the DNA. TRBV12-1 is designated a pseudogene. The CDR3 is made up of 17 amino acids. CDR3 coding DNA: TGTGCCAGCAGCCCCAACCGCGCTGGGGGCGGACGGGACGAGCAGTACTTC. Amino acid sequence: CASSPNRAGGGRDEQYF.

This sequence joins TRBV21-1 and TRBJ1-5; the table's D call TRBD1 went unverified against the DNA. TRBV21-1 is reported as a pseudogene. The CDR3 sequence is 16 residues long. The chain's CDR3 is CASSNKEQGSNQPQHF. The CDR3 nucleotides are TGTGCCAGCAGCAACAAGGAACAGGGGTCCAATCAGCCCCAGCATTTT.

This clone was seen a single time. The genes are TRBV12-3 or TRBV12-4 and TRBJ1-2; perhaps TRBD1 as D (6 bases). CDR3 size: 12 residues. Deletions cut 7 bases from V and 5 bases from J, with 11 bases between. The CDR3, as DNA: TGTGCCAGCACTCTGACAGGTTATGGCTACACCTTC. It translates to CASTLTGYGYTF.

This clone was observed once. The J gene is TRBJ2-7, the V gene TRBV6-1; D gene ambiguous. Trimming took off 3 bases at V and 6 bases at J, with 9 bases between the two ends. In germline, CDR1 is MNHNS, CDR2 SASEGT. This CDR3 is 12 amino acids long. The CDR3 region is CASSEVHGEQYF. The CDR3 DNA reads TGTGCCAGCAGTGAGGTGCATGGCGAGCAGTACTTC.

The rearrangement links TRBV9 to TRBJ2-6; D unclear. The CDR3 is made up of 14 amino acids. The V end lost 4 bases, the J end lost 0 bases, and 5 bases lay between the germline ends. Germline assignment: CDR1 SGDLS and CDR2 YYNGEE. The CDR3 protein is CASSPYSGANVLTF. CDR3 in DNA: TGTGCCAGCAGCCCCTACTCTGGGGCCAACGTCCTGACTTTC.

CDR3 in amino acids: CASSILAVYNEQFF. In DNA, the CDR3 is TGTGCCAGTAGTATCCTAGCGGTCTACAATGAGCAGTTCTTC. This chain connects TRBV19 to TRBJ2-1, with 7 bases aligning to TRBD2. This CDR3 spans 14 amino acids. Trimming cost V 3 bases and J 3 bases; bases outside gene matches: 2. CDR1 and CDR2 (germline): LNHDA, SQIVND (reference sequence). The full variable domain, with the rest looked up from reference TRBV19 and TRBJ2-1, is DGGITQSPKYLFRKEGQNVTLSCEQNLNHDAMYWYRQDPGQGLRLIYYSQIVNDFQKGDIAEGYSVSREKKESFPLTVTSAQKNPTAFYLCASSILAVYNEQFFGPGTRLTVL.

V usage is TRBV10-3 and J usage is TRBJ2-2; D is possibly TRBD2 (6 bases). V lost 10 bases and J lost 0, with 12 bases in between. Germline V gives CDR1 ENHRY, CDR2 SYGVKD. The CDR3 has 14 residues. DNA for the CDR3: TGTGCCACCCTAGGAGGGGCGAACACCGGGGAGCTGTTTTTT. Amino acid sequence: CATLGGANTGELFF.

The CDR3, as DNA: TGTGCCAGCAGCTTGCCAGCGGGGCGCAATGAGCAGTTCTTC. Protein sequence: CASSLPAGRNEQFF. The chain links TRBV5-4 to TRBJ2-1; 7 bases match TRBD2. There are 14 residues in the CDR3. After removal of 1 base from V and 6 bases from J, the junction contained 4 bases not matched to a gene. Looked up from germline, CDR1 is SGHNT and CDR2 is YYREEE (reference sequence).

The chain is built from TRBV6-5 and TRBJ2-4; weak D call: TRBD1 (6 bases). Germline assignment: CDR1 MNHEY and CDR2 SVGAGI. The V and J ends lost 6 bases and 7 bases respectively, with 10 bases between them. The CDR3 has 12 amino acids. The CDR3 is CASRQGTNIQYF. CDR3 nucleotides: TGTGCCAGCAGACAGGGAACTAACATTCAGTACTTC.

This rearrangement joins TRBV2 to TRBJ1-5, with 7 bases identical to TRBD1. This CDR3 region has 15 residues. Trimming at V came to 8 bases and at J to 9 bases, leaving 16 bases not matched to a gene. Germline V CDR1 and CDR2: SNHLY, FYNNEI. CDR3 in DNA: TGTGCCAGCGGCGACCGACAGGGCCCATGGCGGCCCCAGCATTTT. It specifies CASGDRQGPWRPQHF.

On this clone: Other DNA sequences from this sample encode an identical CDR3 as well. V and J are TRBV12-3 or TRBV12-4 and TRBJ1-2; TRBD1 agrees at 7 bases. The CDR3 contains 13 residues. V shed 6 bases, J shed 2 bases, and the junction held 3 bases outside the gene matches. CDR3 amino acids: CASSLGQNYGYTF. The CDR3 DNA reads TGTGCCAGCAGCCTGGGACAGAACTATGGCTACACCTTC.

The chain carries TRBV2 and TRBJ2-1; a weak D match, TRBD2 (5 bases). CDR1 is SNHLY and CDR2 is FYNNEI in the germline V gene. V lost 8 bases and J 7 bases, leaving 6 bases between the germline ends. The CDR3 is 10 amino acids. Written as DNA, the CDR3 is TGTGCCAGCGGGAGAAATGAGCAGTTCTTC. Protein sequence: CASGRNEQFF.

This clone was counted many times. V gene TRBV28 combines with J gene TRBJ1-2; no firm D call. This CDR3 comprises 14 residues. V was trimmed by 3 bases and J by 8 bases, leaving 16 bases between them. The germline V gene encodes CDR1 MDHEN and CDR2 SYDVKM. The CDR3 nucleotides are TGTGCCAGCAGTTTGCCACGGGCTTTGCACGGCTACACCTTC. Translating it yields CASSLPRALHGYTF.

This chain's CDR3 is CATQARNYGYTF. For the CDR3, the DNA is TGTGCCACCCAGGCCCGTAACTATGGCTACACCTTC. The chain has TRBV27 and TRBJ1-2, with D unclear. Trimming took off 10 bases at V and 1 base at J, with 10 bases between the two ends. The CDR3 sequence is 12 residues long. Looked up from germline, CDR1 is MNHEY and CDR2 is SMNVEV (reference sequence).

The sample holds a few counts of this clone. The chain combines TRBV7-2 with TRBJ1-3; 8 bases match TRBD1. The CDR3 sequence is 17 residues long. Germline CDR1 reads SGHTA; CDR2 reads FQGNSA. V dropped 2 bases and J dropped 0; count of bases not matched to a gene: 6. CDR3 amino acids: CASSLSPTGGSGNTIYF. The CDR3 DNA sequence: TGTGCCAGCAGCTTATCCCCCACAGGGGGCTCTGGAAACACCATATATTTT.

The chain combines TRBV5-1 with TRBJ1-4; unclear D gene. Germline-derived CDR1 and CDR2 are SGHRS and YFSETQ. This CDR3 has 16 amino acids. V was pared by 4 bases and J by 3 bases, with 16 bases between. The CDR3 sequence is CASSPTTTEANEKLFF. The CDR3 nucleotides read TGCGCCAGCAGCCCGACGACAACAGAAGCTAATGAAAAACTGTTTTTT.

The chain joins TRBV6-4 to TRBJ1-3, with D maybe TRBD1 (5 bases). The CDR3 is made up of 15 amino acids. Germline CDR1 is MRHNA and CDR2 is SNTAGT. Trimming cost V 7 bases and J 2 bases, with 15 bases left between them. Written as DNA, the CDR3 is TGTGCCAGCACCCTGCCTGGGGCGACTGGAAACACCATATATTTT. Residues: CASTLPGATGNTIYF.

CDR3 in amino acids: CASRTRTRDTGELFF. The DNA of the CDR3 is TGTGCCAGCAGAACTAGGACTAGAGACACCGGGGAGCTGTTTTTT. The chain uses TRBV5-8 and TRBJ2-2, with 7 bases aligning to TRBD2. Germline CDR1 and CDR2: SGHTS and YDEGEE. The J segment lost 3 bases and the V segment lost 5 bases, leaving 7 bases of the junction unmatched. The CDR3 has 15 residues.

This chain uses TRBV3-1 (or the pseudogene TRBV3-2) with TRBJ1-2; 10 bases fit TRBD1. Germline V gene lookup returns CDR1 LGHDT and CDR2 YNNKEL (reference sequence). CDR3 length: 15 amino acids. Trimming at V came to 6 bases and at J to 6 bases, leaving 10 bases not matched to a gene. Here the CDR3 DNA reads TGTGCCAGCAGAGGGGGGTTGACAGGGGGCCATGGCTACACCTTC. It translates to CASRGGLTGGHGYTF.

The J gene is TRBJ2-5, the V gene TRBV5-1, with no clear D. The CDR3 spans 14 residues. The germline V gene encodes CDR1 SGHRS and CDR2 YFSETQ. The germline V and J ends were trimmed by 0 bases and 2 bases, with 8 bases remaining between them. The CDR3, as DNA: TGCGCCAGCAGCTTGGCGGCAGCTCAAGAGACCCAGTACTTC. Amino acid sequence: CASSLAAAQETQYF.

V and J are TRBV29-1 and TRBJ1-3; 9 nucleotides match TRBD1. The CDR3 spans 14 residues. After removal of 5 bases from V and 2 bases from J, the junction contained 4 bases not matched to a gene. Germline CDR1 reads SQVTM; CDR2 reads ANQGSEA. The CDR3 sequence: CSVHRGLPGNTIYF. The CDR3 DNA follows: TGCAGCGTTCACAGGGGGCTTCCTGGAAACACCATATATTTT.

This chain uses TRBV3-1 (or the pseudogene TRBV3-2) with TRBJ1-5; 8 nucleotides agree with TRBD1. The CDR3 is 15 amino acids. V was clipped by 0 bases and J by 6 bases; unmatched bases: 4. Germline V gives CDR1 LGHDT, CDR2 YNNKEL (reference sequence). CDR3 sequence (DNA): TGTGCCAGCAGCCAAGATCATACAGGGGGTCAGCCCCAGCATTTT. This codes for CASSQDHTGGQPQHF.

This clone was found once. V gene TRBV3-1 (or the pseudogene TRBV3-2) combines with J gene TRBJ1-4, with D tentatively TRBD1 (6 bases). This CDR3 region has 14 residues. V shed 4 bases and J shed 5 bases, with 11 bases lying between them. Germline CDR1 LGHDT, CDR2 YNNKEL (reference sequence). DNA of the CDR3: TGTGCCAGCAGCCTTGGACAGATAAATGAAAAACTGTTTTTT. Protein product: CASSLGQINEKLFF.

The chain is built from TRBV7-2 and TRBJ2-5; D could derive from TRBD1 or TRBD2 (5 bases each). V lost 4 bases and J 7 bases, leaving 19 bases between the germline ends. The germline gives CDR1 SGHTA, CDR2 FQGNSA. The CDR3 has 15 residues. The CDR3 sequence is CASSSDWGPGLTQYF. CDR3 bases: TGTGCCAGCAGCTCGGACTGGGGACCGGGGTTGACCCAGTACTTC.

V usage is TRBV19 and J usage is TRBJ2-2; 7 nucleotides align to TRBD1. This CDR3 spans 15 amino acids. J lost 1 base, V lost 5 bases, and 4 bases had no gene match. CDR1 is LNHDA and CDR2 is SQIVND in the germline V gene (reference sequence). Here the CDR3 reads CASSPGTVNTGELFF. The CDR3 DNA reads TGTGCCAGTAGTCCCGGGACAGTGAACACCGGGGAGCTGTTTTTT.

The chain joins TRBV3-1 (or the pseudogene TRBV3-2) to TRBJ2-1; 11 bases map to TRBD2. The CDR3 covers 16 residues. Per the germline V gene, CDR1 is LGHDT and CDR2 is YNNKEL (reference sequence). V lost 1 base and J lost 4; bases outside the gene matches: 3. The CDR3 loop reads CASSQVRLAGYNEQFF. CDR3 DNA: TGTGCCAGCAGCCAAGTTCGACTAGCGGGATACAATGAGCAGTTCTTC.

V and J are TRBV24-1 and TRBJ2-3, with a tentative D call TRBD1 (5 bases). Germline CDR1 reads KGHDR; CDR2 reads SFDVKD. V lost 1 base and J lost 2, with 12 bases in between. The CDR3 runs to 16 residues. For the CDR3, the DNA is TGTGCCACCAGTGATTTAAGGCAGGGTCCCACAGATACGCAGTATTTT. Amino acids: CATSDLRQGPTDTQYF.